The table lists the clone carrying this T cell receptor beta chain with many counts. Its target is not known. The CDR3 has 15 amino acids. The V end was cut by 0 bases, the J end by 0 bases, with 7 bases between. In germline, CDR1 is MNHEY, CDR2 SVGEGT. Individual cDNA molecules received unique molecular identifiers. TCRdb called the 5' RACE reads again in MiXCR, with one record for every CDR3 protein. Here the sample spans about 17,000 distinct CDR3 sequences, approximately 5.4% being singletons. These data belong to a study of early T cells in non-severe SARS-CoV-2 infection. Study-level points and caveats: Comparison of clonotypes with VDJdb favored anti-spike CD8 responses while missing private and CD4 specificities.

This TCR derives from an adult who was a healthcare worker with PCR-confirmed SARS-CoV-2 infection or an uninfected control (not recorded which). The J gene is TRBJ2-3, the V gene TRBV6-2 or TRBV6-3; D gene uncertain. Sequencing was carried out using whole blood. This chain's CDR3 is CASSYSPYSTDTQYF. CDR3 DNA sequence: TGTGCCAGCAGTTACTCACCCTATAGCACAGATACGCAGTATTTT.